What follows are 18 T cell receptor beta chains derived from one specimen sequenced in a study of blood T cells in healthy people across ages. Alongside a J-beta primer mix, a sample-barcoded 5' primer served in a second PCR lasting about 7 to 12 cycles. MiXCR, run by TCRdb on the 5' RACE reads, gives a single entry per CDR3 protein. The table includes about a million distinct CDR3 sequences, roughly 43% detected once. Sequencing was carried out using blood. The receptors were gathered from a man aged 25-40 years in good health.

In its sample, this clonotype was seen a few times. The chain joins TRBV4-1 to TRBJ2-1; the match to TRBD2 covers 10 bases. The CDR3 contains 15 residues. Per the germline V gene, CDR1 is MGHRA and CDR2 is YSYEKL. V lost 7 bases and J lost 7; bases outside the gene matches: 10. The DNA for the CDR3 is TGCGCCAGCACCCTTTTAGCGGGGGGAGCAAATGAGCAGTTCTTC. It codes for CASTLLAGGANEQFF.

This clonotype was counted at least ten times. This chain joins TRBV2 and TRBJ2-1; D unclear. Germline lookup yields CDR1 SNHLY and CDR2 FYNNEI. The germline V and J ends were trimmed by 4 bases and 2 bases, with 9 bases remaining between them. The CDR3 extends over 14 amino acids. The CDR3: CASSGQRTYNEQFF. In DNA form, the CDR3 reads TGTGCCAGCAGTGGTCAGCGAACCTACAATGAGCAGTTCTTC.

The chain employs TRBV9 and TRBJ2-1; D remains ambiguous. In germline, CDR1 is SGDLS, CDR2 YYNGEE. This CDR3 comprises 16 residues. Trimming cost V 3 bases and J 0 bases, with 13 bases left between them. The CDR3 region is CASSASEHISYNEQFF. CDR3 DNA sequence: TGTGCCAGCAGCGCCTCAGAGCACATCTCCTACAATGAGCAGTTCTTC.

This sequence joins TRBV5-6 and TRBJ1-6; unclear D gene. V was shortened by 0 bases and J by 8 bases, with 18 bases between the two germline ends. The germline V gene has CDR1 SGHDT and CDR2 YYEEEE. This CDR3 contains 17 residues. The CDR3 sequence: CASSLVGPGGSDSPLHF. CDR3 DNA sequence: TGTGCCAGCAGCTTGGTAGGTCCGGGAGGGTCGGATTCACCCCTCCACTTT.

The CDR3 region has the DNA TGTGCCAGCAGTTACCCCCCTGCGCAGGGTAGGTACGAGCAGTACTTC. Translating gives CASSYPPAQGRYEQYF. This chain uses TRBV6-5 with TRBJ2-7; TRBD1 is a possible D gene (5 bases). Trimming cost V 2 bases and J 4 bases, with 18 bases left between them. Germline CDR1 is MNHEY and CDR2 is SVGAGI. CDR3 length equals 16 residues.

This clonotype turned up a few times. As DNA, the CDR3 is TGTGCCAGAGGTGGAACAGGGGGTATCAATGAGCAGTTCTTC. Its protein is CARGGTGGINEQFF. The chain employs TRBV2 and TRBJ2-1, with TRBD1 identical over 8 bases. Per the germline V gene, CDR1 is SNHLY and CDR2 is FYNNEI. CDR3 length: 14 amino acids. The V segment lost 9 bases and the J segment 6 bases; nucleotides outside the gene matches: 10. The full variable domain, rest sourced from reference TRBV2 and TRBJ2-1, is EPEVTQTPSHQVTQMGQEVILRCVPISNHLYFYWYRQILGQKVEFLVSFYNNEISEKSEIFDDQFSVERPDGSNFTLKIRSTKLEDSAMYFCARGGTGGINEQFFGPGTRLTVL.

This clonotype showed up just once. The chain links TRBV28 to TRBJ2-5; 10 positions match TRBD1. The assigned J gene may be wrong: the sequence end matches TRBJ2-7 better. This CDR3 is built from 14 residues. The germline V gene encodes CDR1 MDHEN and CDR2 SYDVKM. The CDR3: CASSLGQGKHEQYF. In nucleotides, the CDR3 is TGTGCCAGCAGTCTGGGACAGGGGAAACACGAGCAGTACTTC.

This clonotype was seen only a few times. The J gene is TRBJ2-7, the V gene TRBV3-1; no clear D gene. The CDR3 is 14 residues long. V lost 1 base, J lost 1 base, and 8 bases lay in between. The germline gives CDR1 LGHDT, CDR2 YNNKEL (reference sequence). The CDR3 sequence: CASSQVGLSYEQYF. The CDR3 DNA sequence: TGTGCCAGCAGCCAAGTAGGCTTGTCCTACGAGCAGTACTTC.

This clonotype was seen a few times. The rearrangement joins TRBV10-2 to TRBJ1-6; no firm D call. The CDR3 runs to 15 residues. Germline CDR1 and CDR2: WSHSY and SAAADI. V was pared by 3 bases and J by 11 bases, with 17 bases between. CDR3 DNA: TGCGCCAGCAGTGATCTTTGGCCCGCTGAGACACCCCTCCACTTT. As protein: CASSDLWPAETPLHF.

V usage is TRBV28 and J usage is TRBJ2-1; TRBD1 matches at 8 bases. V lost 8 bases, J lost 4 bases, and 13 bases stayed unmatched. Germline V gene sequence: CDR1 MDHEN, CDR2 SYDVKM. CDR3 length: 16 amino acids. The chain's CDR3 is CASGTQGAQGYNEQFF. The CDR3 DNA follows: TGTGCCAGCGGAACGCAGGGGGCTCAAGGTTACAATGAGCAGTTCTTC.

V and J are TRBV6-1 and TRBJ2-3; no clear D gene. This CDR3 region has 13 residues. V dropped 1 base and J dropped 5 bases, with 7 bases sitting between them. Germline CDR1 MNHNS, CDR2 SASEGT. The CDR3 nucleotides are TGTGCCAGCAGTGAAGGGCTCAGAGATACGCAGTATTTT. Its protein is CASSEGLRDTQYF.

In the case of this clonotype: The junction and the germline gene differ at one end; a read error may be behind it. V and J are TRBV10-3 and TRBJ1-4; 9 bases fit TRBD1. Germline loops: CDR1 ENHRY, CDR2 SYGVKD. The CDR3 consists of 18 residues. CDR3 amino acids: CAISATKTGGQTNERLFF. The CDR3 DNA sequence: TGTGCCATCAGTGCGACGAAGACAGGGGGTCAAACTAATGAAAGACTGTTTTTT.

The rearrangement links TRBV11-3 to TRBJ2-2; D tentatively reads TRBD1 or TRBD2 (6 bases each). V was shortened by 0 bases and J by 3 bases, with 11 bases between the two germline ends. Germline values: CDR1 SGHNT, CDR2 YENEEA. The CDR3 contains 16 residues. Written as DNA, the CDR3 is TGTGCCAGCAGCTTAGATCACGGGGGCGACACCGGGGAGCTGTTTTTT. It is translated as CASSLDHGGDTGELFF.

This sequence joins TRBV4-1 and TRBJ1-5; D call uncertain. The CDR3 contains 15 residues. The V end lost 4 bases, the J end lost 5 bases, and 15 bases lay between the germline ends. CDR1 and CDR2 (germline): MGHRA, YSYEKL. CDR3 DNA sequence: TGCGCCAGCAGCCCGGAGGTTCAGGTTTATCAGCCCCAGCATTTT. It specifies CASSPEVQVYQPQHF.

The chain is built from TRBV27 and TRBJ2-7, with D possibly being TRBD2 (6 bases). Germline values: CDR1 MNHEY, CDR2 SMNVEV (reference sequence). The V end lost 5 bases, the J end lost 7 bases, and 30 bases lay between the germline ends. The CDR3 totals 18 residues. The CDR3 here is CASSRTPGLKSSYNEQYF. CDR3 DNA sequence: TGTGCCAGCAGTCGGACCCCGGGACTGAAAAGCTCCTACAATGAGCAGTACTTC.

V usage is TRBV6-4 and J usage is TRBJ2-3; possible D gene TRBD2, 5 bases. Germline assignment: CDR1 MRHNA and CDR2 SNTAGT. This CDR3 has 14 residues. Trimming took off 0 bases at V and 8 bases at J, with 12 bases between the two ends. CDR3 DNA: TGTGCCAGCAGTGACTCAAAGGTTGGAGGTACGCAGTATTTT. Amino acid sequence: CASSDSKVGGTQYF.

The genes are TRBV21-1 and TRBJ1-5. TRBV21-1 counts as a pseudogene. The CDR3 loop spans 14 amino acids. This chain's CDR3 is CASSGRTQHQPQHF. CDR3 DNA: TGTGCCAGCAGCGGACGTACCCAGCATCAGCCCCAGCATTTT.

The chain carries TRBV20-1 and TRBJ2-5; 12 nucleotides match TRBD2. The tail of the sequence fits TRBJ2-7 better, so the J call may be wrong. The CDR3 is 15 residues long. CDR1 is DFQATT and CDR2 is SNEGSKA in the germline V gene (reference sequence). CDR3 region: CSARDVLAGGHEQYF. The CDR3 DNA reads TGCAGTGCTAGAGATGTACTAGCGGGAGGCCACGAGCAGTACTTC.